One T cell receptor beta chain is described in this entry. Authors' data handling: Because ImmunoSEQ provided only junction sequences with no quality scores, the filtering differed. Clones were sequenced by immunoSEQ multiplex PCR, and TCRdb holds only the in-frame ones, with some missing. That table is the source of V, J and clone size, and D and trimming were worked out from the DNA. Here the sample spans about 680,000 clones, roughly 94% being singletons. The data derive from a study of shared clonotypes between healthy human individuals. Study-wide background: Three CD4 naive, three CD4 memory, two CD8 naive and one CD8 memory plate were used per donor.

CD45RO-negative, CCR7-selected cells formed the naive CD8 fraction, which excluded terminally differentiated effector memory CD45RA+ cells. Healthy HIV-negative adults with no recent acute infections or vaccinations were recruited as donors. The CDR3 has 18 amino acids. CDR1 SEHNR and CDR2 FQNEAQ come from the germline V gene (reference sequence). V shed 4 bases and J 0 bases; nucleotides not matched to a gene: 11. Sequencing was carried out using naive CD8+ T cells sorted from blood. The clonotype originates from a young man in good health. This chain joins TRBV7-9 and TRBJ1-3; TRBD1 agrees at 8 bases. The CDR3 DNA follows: TGTGCCAGCAGCTCACCCCAGGACAGGGCCCTCTCTGGAAACACCATATATTTT. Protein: CASSSPQDRALSGNTIYF.